This T cell receptor (beta chain) originates from a study of identical twins. General study points: Abundant beta clonotypes from cord blood bore fewer insertions; memory repertoires lacked this pattern. There was an excess of low generation probability in the out-of-frame alpha sequences that twins shared. Modelling approaches yielded underestimates of out-of-frame TCR alpha sharing between monozygotic twins.

V trimming: 3 bases; J trimming: 5 bases; junction bases outside the gene matches: 8. CDR1 and CDR2 from the germline V gene are KGHDR and SFDVKD. The CDR3 length is 15 residues. Template switching supplied a universal primer site; unique molecular identifiers were carried on the cDNA. TCRdb processed the 5' RACE reads anew with MiXCR; each CDR3 protein has one entry. The repertoire holds under 800,000 distinct CDR3 sequences, with around 21% as singletons. To note about this clonotype: The target antigen is unknown.

The same sample was also studied in work on T cells expressing NK-cell markers.

The sequence came from a woman under 30 in good health. The sequenced sample consisted of PBMCs. V is TRBV24-1 and J is TRBJ2-5, with TRBD1 matching over 7 bases. The CDR3 loop reads CATSDPTGAEETQYF. CDR3 DNA sequence: TGTGCCACCAGTGATCCTACAGGGGCGGAGGAGACCCAGTACTTC.